This T cell receptor (beta chain) stems from a study of blood T cell repertoires in COVID-19. Turning to the study itself: Whether acute or convalescent, the COVID-19 samples came from the United States, Italy and Spain.

Generated by immunoSEQ multiplex PCR, the TCRdb table keeps only in-frame clones and is missing some. The repertoire holds about 46,000 clones, with 80% to 90% as singletons. The Seattle patients joined while their infection was active and were tracked longitudinally afterward. This clonotype was obtained from a woman older than 75 with COVID-19, enrolled during active disease. What was sequenced was peripheral blood.

The CDR3 here is CASSLALQSSYEQYF. The DNA of the CDR3 is TGTGCCAGCAGCTTAGCCCTACAGAGCTCCTACGAGCAGTACTTC. The chain carries TRBV11-2 and TRBJ2-7; D ambiguous. The CDR3 contains 15 residues. CDR1 and CDR2 (germline): SGHAT, FQNNGV. Trimming removed 1 base from V and 0 bases from J, with 10 bases in between.